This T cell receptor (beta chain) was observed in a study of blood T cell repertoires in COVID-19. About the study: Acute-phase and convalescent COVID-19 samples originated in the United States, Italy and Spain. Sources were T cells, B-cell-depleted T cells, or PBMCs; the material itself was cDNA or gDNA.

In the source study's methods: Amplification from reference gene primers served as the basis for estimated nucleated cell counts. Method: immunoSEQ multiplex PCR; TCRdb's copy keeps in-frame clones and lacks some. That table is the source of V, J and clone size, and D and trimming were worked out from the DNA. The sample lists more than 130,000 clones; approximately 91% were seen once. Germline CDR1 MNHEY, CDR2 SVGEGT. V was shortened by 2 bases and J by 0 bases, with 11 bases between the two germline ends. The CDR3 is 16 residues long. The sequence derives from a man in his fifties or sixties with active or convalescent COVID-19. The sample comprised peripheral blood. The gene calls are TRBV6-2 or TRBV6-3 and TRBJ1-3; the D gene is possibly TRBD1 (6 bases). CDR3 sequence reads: CASSYGGTPSGNTIYF. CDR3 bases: TGTGCCAGCAGTTACGGTGGGACACCCTCTGGAAACACCATATATTTT.